What follows are 16 T cell receptor beta chains derived from one specimen sequenced in a study of blood T cell repertoires in COVID-19. Data came from immunoSEQ multiplex PCR; TCRdb stores just in-frame clones and leaves some out. The sample lists 130,000 to 150,000 clones, approximately 85% occurring once. Sequencing was performed on peripheral blood. These receptors all come from a woman aged 55 to 70 with COVID-19, enrolled during active disease.

The V call is TRBV27, the J call TRBJ1-3; D is uncertain. The CDR3 sequence is 15 residues long. Trimming removed 5 bases at V and 2 bases at J, with 13 bases between. Germline CDR1 and CDR2: MNHEY and SMNVEV (reference sequence). CDR3 protein: CASSPSPQAGNTIYF. The CDR3 DNA reads TGTGCCAGCAGTCCCTCCCCACAAGCTGGAAACACCATATATTTT.

The CDR3 nucleotides read TGTGCCAGCAGTTCCGGGGGGCCATTAGAGACCCAGTACTTC. It is translated as CASSSGGPLETQYF. This chain connects TRBV5-6 to TRBJ2-5; D might be TRBD2 (7 bases). Trimming removed 5 bases at V and 4 bases at J, with 15 bases between. The germline gives CDR1 SGHDT, CDR2 YYEEEE. The CDR3 runs 14 residues.

This rearrangement joins TRBV10-2 to TRBJ2-1, with D perhaps TRBD2 (5 bases). CDR3 length equals 16 residues. With 4 bases removed from V and 4 bases from J, the gap between germline ends came to 17 bases. The germline V gene encodes CDR1 WSHSY and CDR2 SAAADI. The chain's CDR3 is CASSGMELGIYNEQFF. The CDR3, as DNA: TGCGCCAGCAGTGGAATGGAACTAGGTATTTACAATGAGCAGTTCTTC.

Only a few counts were recorded for this clone. The chain has TRBV12-3 or TRBV12-4 and TRBJ1-2; possibly TRBD1 for D (5 bases). Trimming took off 5 bases at V and 7 bases at J, with 11 bases between the two ends. The CDR3 runs to 12 residues. CDR3 amino acids: CASSRGDLGYTF. Here the CDR3 DNA reads TGTGCCAGCAGTCGGGGGGATCTTGGCTACACCTTC.

The chain links TRBV14 to TRBJ2-5; 10 nucleotides align to TRBD2. V was pared by 4 bases and J by 2 bases, with 4 bases of the junction left unmatched. Germline V CDR1 and CDR2: SGHDN, FVKESK. There are 15 residues in the CDR3. The CDR3 DNA sequence: TGTGCCAGCAGCCTTCTACTAGCGGGGCAAGAGACCCAGTACTTC. Amino acids: CASSLLLAGQETQYF.

The chain couples TRBV24-1 to TRBJ2-3; D is unresolved. The V and J ends lost 5 bases and 2 bases respectively, with 22 bases between them. The CDR3 is made up of 18 amino acids. From germline, CDR1 is KGHDR and CDR2 SFDVKD. In DNA, the CDR3 is TGTGCCACCAGTGGGGCGTCCAAGGATGCCCCCCACACAGATACGCAGTATTTT. Protein: CATSGASKDAPHTDTQYF.

V usage is TRBV10-2 and J usage is TRBJ1-2; D is ambiguous. Deletions cut 4 bases from V and 4 bases from J, with 10 bases between. CDR1 WSHSY and CDR2 SAAADI come from the germline V gene. CDR3 length: 13 amino acids. The CDR3 region is CASSVGLGYGYTF. In DNA form, the CDR3 reads TGCGCCAGCAGTGTGGGCTTGGGCTATGGCTACACCTTC.

This clone was recorded only once. This sequence joins TRBV27 and TRBJ2-3, with 9 bases lining up with TRBD2. The germline V gene encodes CDR1 MNHEY and CDR2 SMNVEV (reference sequence). Unmatched junction bases numbered 5, after V lost 5 bases and J lost 2 bases. The CDR3 length is 15 residues. CDR3 bases: TGTGCCAGCAGTCCTAGCGGGGTTATCACAGATACGCAGTATTTT. This gives the protein CASSPSGVITDTQYF.

CDR3 residues: CASSLQGSMNTEAFF. The CDR3 region has the DNA TGTGCCAGCAGCTTACAGGGGAGTATGAACACTGAAGCTTTCTTT. The J gene is TRBJ1-1, the V gene TRBV11-3, with a tentative D call TRBD1 (6 bases). V gave up 2 bases and J gave up 0 bases, with 10 bases separating them. The germline V gene has CDR1 SGHNT and CDR2 YENEEA. The CDR3 runs 15 residues.

The chain joins TRBV13 to TRBJ1-1; the match to TRBD1 covers 10 bases. J gave up 2 bases and V 8 bases, and 2 bases lay outside the gene matches. Per the germline V gene, CDR1 is PRHDT and CDR2 is FYEKMQ (reference sequence). CDR3 length: 13 residues. The DNA for the CDR3 is TGTGCCAGCCGGACAGGGGGAAACACTGAAGCTTTCTTT. This codes for CASRTGGNTEAFF.

The V call is TRBV27, the J call TRBJ1-4; maybe TRBD1 (6 bases). The V and J ends lost 5 bases and 8 bases respectively, with 18 bases between them. The germline V gene has CDR1 MNHEY and CDR2 SMNVEV (reference sequence). CDR3 length equals 15 residues. The CDR3 DNA reads TGTGCCAGCAGTCCTCAAGGGGGTTTAGGGGAAAAACTGTTTTTT. This sequence encodes CASSPQGGLGEKLFF.

The rearrangement joins TRBV7-9 to TRBJ1-1; TRBD1 is a possible D gene (6 bases). From germline, CDR1 is SEHNR and CDR2 FQNEAQ (reference sequence). Trimming took 6 bases from V and 0 from J, leaving 17 bases between them. The CDR3 totals 16 residues. The CDR3 coding sequence is TGTGCCAGCAGAAGCCAGGGGTTCTCCATGAACACTGAAGCTTTCTTT. Its protein product is CASRSQGFSMNTEAFF.

This chain uses TRBV7-2 with TRBJ2-3; 12 positions match TRBD2. This CDR3 has 16 residues. V shed 3 bases and J 4 bases; nucleotides not matched to a gene: 5. In germline, CDR1 is SGHTA, CDR2 FQGNSA. The CDR3 region has the DNA TGTGCCAGCAGCTTTCTAGCGGGGGGGCGGGCAGATACGCAGTATTTT. This sequence encodes CASSFLAGGRADTQYF.

The genes are TRBV6-5 and TRBJ2-7; D gene uncertain. Germline CDR1 is MNHEY and CDR2 is SVGAGI. This CDR3 contains 13 residues. Trimming pared 6 bases from V and 2 bases from J, leaving 11 bases between. The CDR3 protein is CASSPTSPYEQYF. Written as DNA, the CDR3 is TGTGCCAGCAGCCCGACAAGCCCCTACGAGCAGTACTTC.

This clone is a singleton in its sample. This chain uses TRBV2 with TRBJ1-3, with a weak D call TRBD1 (6 bases). V was clipped by 6 bases and J by 0 bases, with 15 bases between them. Germline assignment: CDR1 SNHLY and CDR2 FYNNEI. This CDR3 region has 16 residues. The CDR3 DNA reads as TGTGCCAGCAGCCAAGACAGGTCAGACTCTGGAAACACCATATATTTT. This gives the protein CASSQDRSDSGNTIYF.

The chain joins TRBV5-1 to TRBJ1-2; D may be TRBD1 (6 bases). CDR3 length: 16 residues. V lost 4 bases and J lost 0, with 16 bases in between. The germline V gene has CDR1 SGHRS and CDR2 YFSETQ. This CDR3 is CASSGGGGRANYGYTF. CDR3 nucleotides: TGCGCCAGCAGCGGGGGCGGCGGCAGGGCTAACTATGGCTACACCTTC. The whole variable domain, remainder taken from reference TRBV5-1 and TRBJ1-2, is KAGVTQTPRYLIKTRGQQVTLSCSPISGHRSVSWYQQTPGQGLQFLFEYFSETQRNKGNFPGRFSGRQFSNSRSEMNVSTLELGDSALYLCASSGGGGRANYGYTFGSGTRLTVV.